Shown below are 27 T cell receptor beta chains from a single sample sequenced in a study of T-cell reconstitution after alpha-beta-depleted transplantation in children. A TCRbeta library incorporating unique molecular identifiers was prepared. Using its own MiXCR run on the PCR reads, TCRdb lists one record per CDR3 protein. The sample includes roughly 500,000 distinct CDR3 sequences, approximately 32% of them seen just once. This specimen consisted of PBMCs from the stem cell graft donor, obtained from the stem cell graft. Receptors originate from a human donor who donated a stem cell graft to a child with aplastic anemia.

This sequence joins TRBV11-2 and TRBJ2-3; the D gene is possibly TRBD2 (6 bases). Trimming stripped 5 bases from V and 4 bases from J, with 16 bases between. The V gene's germline CDR1 is SGHAT and CDR2 FQNNGV. The CDR3 runs to 15 residues. CDR3 amino acids: CASSLALGSPDTQYF. CDR3 in DNA: TGTGCCAGCAGCCTAGCGTTAGGGTCCCCAGATACGCAGTATTTT.

V and J are TRBV11-2 and TRBJ2-1; TRBD2 matches at 14 bases. V trimming: 1 base; J trimming: 4 bases; junction bases outside the gene matches: 9. The CDR3 is made up of 19 amino acids. The germline gives CDR1 SGHAT, CDR2 FQNNGV. Here the CDR3 DNA reads TGTGCCAGCAGCTTAGGGGGTCGTGGACTAGCGGGAGGATACAATGAGCAGTTCTTC. Its protein product is CASSLGGRGLAGGYNEQFF.

This clonotype was seen more than once but under ten times. This rearrangement joins TRBV27 to TRBJ1-1, with D perhaps TRBD1 (5 bases). The CDR3 spans 16 residues. Germline V gene lookup returns CDR1 MNHEY and CDR2 SMNVEV (reference sequence). With 1 base removed from V and 1 base from J, the gap between germline ends came to 13 bases. The CDR3 nucleotides are TGTGCCAGCAGTTTATACCCGGGACCCACGAACACTGAAGCTTTCTTT. Translating gives CASSLYPGPTNTEAFF.

The rearrangement joins TRBV27 to TRBJ2-2, with 11 nucleotides matching TRBD2. Germline-derived CDR1 and CDR2 are MNHEY and SMNVEV (reference sequence). The length of the CDR3 is 17 residues. Losses at the gene ends were 11 bases for V and 7 bases for J; bases not matched to a gene: 18. The CDR3 DNA sequence: TGTGCCTCCCGGACTAGCGGGCGAGGGCTGGGGAACGGGGAGCTGTTTTTT. It yields the protein CASRTSGRGLGNGELFF.

The CDR3 is CASSPSLGGASYEQYV. The CDR3 nucleotides are TGTGCCAGCAGCCCCTCCTTAGGGGGGGCATCCTACGAGCAGTACGTC. The J gene is TRBJ2-7, the V gene TRBV7-9; TRBD2 might be the D (7 bases). V lost 5 bases and J 1 base, leaving 18 bases between the germline ends. Germline CDR1 and CDR2: SEHNR and FQNEAQ (reference sequence). This CDR3 comprises 16 residues.

The rearrangement joins TRBV25-1 to TRBJ2-5; perhaps TRBD2 as D (6 bases). This CDR3 is built from 14 residues. Trimming left V 1 base short and J 4 bases short, with 10 bases between. The V gene's germline CDR1 is MGHDK and CDR2 SYGVNS. CDR3 coding DNA: TGTGCCAGCAGTGAATCGGTGGGGGGAGAGACCCAGTACTTC. Residues: CASSESVGGETQYF.

This chain connects TRBV24-1 to TRBJ2-2; D gene unclear. Trimming removed 3 bases at V and 1 base at J, with 11 bases between. Per the germline V gene, CDR1 is KGHDR and CDR2 is SFDVKD. CDR3 length: 16 residues. The CDR3 DNA reads TGTGCCACCAGTGATGGATCGGCAGGGAACACCGGGGAGCTGTTTTTT. This gives the protein CATSDGSAGNTGELFF.

The chain couples TRBV9 to TRBJ2-3; D not certain. From germline, CDR1 is SGDLS and CDR2 YYNGEE. The CDR3 has 13 residues. Trimming removed 3 bases at V and 0 bases at J, with 5 bases between. CDR3 residues: CASSAYSTDTQYF. The CDR3 DNA reads TGTGCCAGCAGCGCCTACAGCACAGATACGCAGTATTTT.

The chain is built from TRBV7-9 and TRBJ2-7; a weak D match, TRBD2 (6 bases). The germline V and J ends were trimmed by 1 base and 4 bases, with 14 bases remaining between them. The CDR3 loop spans 15 amino acids. Germline V gives CDR1 SEHNR, CDR2 FQNEAQ (reference sequence). This chain's CDR3 is CASSLVPGVGYEQYV. Here the CDR3 DNA reads TGTGCCAGCAGCTTAGTTCCGGGAGTCGGATACGAGCAGTACGTC.

The chain links TRBV28 to TRBJ2-5; 8 nucleotides line up with TRBD2. Germline V CDR1 and CDR2: MDHEN, SYDVKM. J gave up 2 bases and V 8 bases, and 10 bases lay outside the gene matches. The CDR3 runs to 15 residues. The CDR3 bases are TGTGCCAGCTCCGGGGGGGAGAGGGGGCAAGAGACCCAGTACTTC. It is translated as CASSGGERGQETQYF.

In this sample, this clonotype turned up once. V is TRBV4-3 and J is TRBJ2-1; 7 positions match TRBD1. J gave up 7 bases and V 0 bases, and 9 bases lay outside the gene matches. This CDR3 contains 16 residues. Germline CDR1 and CDR2: LGHNA and YSLEER. The DNA of the CDR3 is TGCGCCAGCAGCCAAGATTCGGCAGGGGGTAAAAATGAGCAGTTCTTC. Protein: CASSQDSAGGKNEQFF.

The chain uses TRBV6-1 and TRBJ2-5, with a tentative D call TRBD2 (6 bases). The CDR3 extends over 13 amino acids. Germline loops: CDR1 MNHNS, CDR2 SASEGT. Trimming removed 4 bases at V and 6 bases at J, with 12 bases between. In DNA form, the CDR3 reads TGTGCCAGCAGTGGGGACTGGAAGAAGACCCAGTACTTC. Its translation: CASSGDWKKTQYF.

This clonotype has just a few counts. V gene TRBV7-2 combines with J gene TRBJ2-1; 13 nucleotides align to TRBD2. The CDR3 sequence is 18 residues long. The ends lost 2 bases at V and 6 bases at J; junction bases unmatched: 10. Germline values: CDR1 SGHTA, CDR2 FQGNSA. The chain's CDR3 is CASSLPGLAGWRGNEQFF. The CDR3 DNA sequence: TGTGCCAGCAGCTTACCGGGACTAGCGGGATGGAGAGGCAATGAGCAGTTCTTC.

V usage is TRBV9 and J usage is TRBJ2-5, with D possibly matching TRBD1 (6 bases). The CDR3 loop spans 16 amino acids. The germline V gene encodes CDR1 SGDLS and CDR2 YYNGEE. Trimming removed 0 bases from V and 1 base from J, with 13 bases in between. The CDR3 here is CASSVGPRQAQETQYF. DNA of the CDR3: TGTGCCAGCAGCGTAGGCCCGAGACAGGCCCAAGAGACCCAGTACTTC.

This clonotype was counted between two and nine times. Compared with germline, one end of the junction differs, possibly owing to a read error. The chain combines TRBV4-3 with TRBJ1-1; D is possibly TRBD1 (6 bases). The CDR3 loop spans 16 amino acids. Germline V lookup: CDR1 LGHNA, CDR2 YSLEER. For the CDR3, the DNA is TGCGCCAGCAGCCAAGTTTCCGGGACATTGAAAACTGAAGCTTTCTTT. This translates into CASSQVSGTLKTEAFF.

This clonotype was detected a few times. The chain combines TRBV7-8 with TRBJ2-5, with TRBD1 matching over 10 bases. With V trimmed by 4 bases and J by 1 base, 15 bases remained unmatched. Germline CDR1 SGHVS, CDR2 FQNEAQ. CDR3 size: 19 residues. The CDR3 protein is CASSSLGDRGPVRQETQYF. The CDR3 DNA sequence: TGTGCCAGCAGCTCCCTGGGGGACAGGGGCCCCGTTCGCCAAGAGACCCAGTACTTC. The variable domain in full, completed from reference TRBV7-8 and TRBJ2-5, reads GAGVSQSPRYKVAKRGQDVALRCDPISGHVSLFWYQQALGQGPEFLTYFQNEAQLDKSGLPSDRFFAERPEGSVSTLKIQRTQQEDSAVYLCASSSLGDRGPVRQETQYFGPGTRLLVL.

This clonotype was detected only once. This sequence joins TRBV5-1 and TRBJ2-5; TRBD1 matches 7 bases. The CDR3 length is 14 residues. Per germline, CDR1 SGHRS and CDR2 YFSETQ. The V and J ends lost 3 bases and 2 bases, in that order; junction bases with no gene match: 4. For the CDR3, the DNA is TGCGCCAGCAGCTCCGGGACAGCACAAGAGACCCAGTACTTC. Translated: CASSSGTAQETQYF.

V gene TRBV7-2 combines with J gene TRBJ1-1, with D hard to call. The CDR3 has 13 residues. Germline loops: CDR1 SGHTA, CDR2 FQGNSA. The V and J ends lost 1 base and 6 bases respectively, with 9 bases between them. The CDR3 coding sequence is TGTGCCAGCAGCTTAGATTCGTTCTCTGAAGCTTTCTTT. It translates to CASSLDSFSEAFF.

The V gene is TRBV9, the J gene TRBJ1-5; perhaps TRBD1 as D (6 bases). Germline CDR1 and CDR2: SGDLS and YYNGEE. This CDR3 has 14 amino acids. V was shortened by 7 bases and J by 5 bases, with 16 bases between the two germline ends. The CDR3 spells CASGRGVGDQPQHF. The CDR3 DNA reads as TGTGCCAGCGGGAGGGGGGTAGGGGATCAGCCCCAGCATTTT.

V is TRBV7-9 and J is TRBJ2-7, with D tentatively TRBD2 (6 bases). Germline CDR1 is SEHNR and CDR2 is FQNEAQ (reference sequence). The V end was cut by 5 bases, the J end by 6 bases, with 17 bases between. The CDR3 runs 14 residues. The CDR3 is CASSPALVSGEQYF. The CDR3 DNA reads TGTGCCAGCAGCCCGGCATTGGTTAGCGGCGAGCAGTACTTC. Filled out from reference TRBV7-9 and TRBJ2-7, the complete variable domain reads DTGVSQNPRHKITKRGQNVTFRCDPISEHNRLYWYRQTLGQGPEFLTYFQNEAQLEKSRLLSDRFSAERPKGSFSTLEIQRTEQGDSAMYLCASSPALVSGEQYFGPGTRLTVT.

As for this clonotype: Germline and junction disagree at one end, which may indicate a read error. V usage is TRBV24-1 and J usage is TRBJ2-2; D ambiguous. The CDR3 consists of 17 residues. The germline V gene has CDR1 KGHDR and CDR2 SFDVKD. Written as DNA, the CDR3 is TGTGCCACCTGTGATCGCCCTCCCTCAGGTTCCACCGGGGAGCTGTTTTTT. Translation: CATCDRPPSGSTGELFF.

The genes are TRBV11-2 and TRBJ2-2; 14 nucleotides align to TRBD2. Unmatched junction bases numbered 9, after V lost 7 bases and J lost 5 bases. This CDR3 has 17 residues. The V gene's germline CDR1 is SGHAT and CDR2 FQNNGV. The CDR3 here is CASNGGGLAGVTGELFF. The CDR3 DNA follows: TGTGCCAGCAACGGAGGGGGACTAGCGGGAGTTACCGGGGAGCTGTTTTTT.

This chain uses TRBV10-3 with TRBJ1-1; D not certain. Trimming took off 3 bases at V and 5 bases at J, with 16 bases between the two ends. In germline, CDR1 is ENHRY, CDR2 SYGVKD. The CDR3 runs to 15 residues. The CDR3 coding sequence is TGTGCCATCAGTGAAAGGGATGCGGGTGAGACTGAAGCTTTCTTT. As protein: CAISERDAGETEAFF.

The gene calls are TRBV28 and TRBJ2-5; D uncertain. The germline gives CDR1 MDHEN, CDR2 SYDVKM. The V end lost 1 base, the J end lost 5 bases, and 8 bases lay between the germline ends. This CDR3 has 13 amino acids. This chain's CDR3 is CASSLSLAETQYF. DNA of the CDR3: TGTGCCAGCAGTTTATCATTGGCGGAGACCCAGTACTTC. The full variable domain, in which reference TRBV28 and TRBJ2-5 provide the parts outside the CDR3, is DVKVTQSSRYLVKRTGEKVFLECVQDMDHENMFWYRQDPGLGLRLIYFSYDVKMKEKGDIPEGYSVSREKKERFSLILESASTNQTSMYLCASSLSLAETQYFGPGTRLLVL.

This clonotype occurred a few times. The V and J genes are TRBV24-1 and TRBJ1-1; D not certain. V lost 7 bases to trimming and J lost 7 bases, with 15 bases between them. CDR1 KGHDR and CDR2 SFDVKD come from the germline V gene. CDR3 length equals 13 residues. CDR3 DNA: TGTGCCACCAGGTTGACGAGGGAGGGTGAAGCTTTCTTT. Protein product: CATRLTREGEAFF.

This clonotype appeared a few times. This chain links TRBV9 with TRBJ2-1; D gene uncertain. Germline CDR1 SGDLS, CDR2 YYNGEE. The CDR3 is 17 residues long. With 0 bases removed from V and 0 bases from J, the gap between germline ends came to 13 bases. CDR3 coding DNA: TGTGCCAGCAGCGTAGTTCGGAACTTCCTCTCCTACAATGAGCAGTTCTTC. This codes for CASSVVRNFLSYNEQFF.

The table lists this clonotype with a few counts. The chain employs TRBV27 and TRBJ2-7; 11 bases agree with TRBD1. The CDR3 has 14 residues. Germline V gives CDR1 MNHEY, CDR2 SMNVEV (reference sequence). J gave up 6 bases and V 2 bases, and 3 bases lay outside the gene matches. The CDR3 sequence is CASSLRTGGLEQYF. The DNA for the CDR3 is TGTGCCAGCAGTTTACGGACAGGGGGCCTCGAGCAGTACTTC.